The 27 T cell receptor beta chains in this list originate from one sample, sequenced in a study of T cell changes during pregnancy in multiple sclerosis. Produced via immunoSEQ multiplex PCR; TCRdb's table is partial and in-frame only. The sample lists around 69,000 clones, roughly 92% occurring once. The material sequenced was peripheral blood, taken in the third trimester of pregnancy. The receptors originated from a female donor in good health, enrolled as a control in a pregnancy study.

The rearrangement uses TRBV21-1 and TRBJ1-1; TRBD1 is the table's D call, not checked against the DNA. TRBV21-1 constitutes a pseudogene. This CDR3 is 15 amino acids long. The DNA of the CDR3 is TGTGCCAGCAGCCTTTCGAACAGGGGCGGCACTGAAGCTTTCTTT. Translation: CASSLSNRGGTEAFF.

The chain employs TRBV2 and TRBJ2-7; 9 bases match TRBD1. CDR3 size: 13 residues. CDR1 and CDR2 from the germline V gene are SNHLY and FYNNEI. After removal of 6 bases from V and 3 bases from J, the junction contained 3 bases not matched to a gene. CDR3 nucleotides: TGTGCCAGCAGGGCGACAGGGGGCTACGAGCAGTACTTC. It translates to CASRATGGYEQYF.

The chain carries TRBV7-9 and TRBJ1-2, with TRBD1 identical over 10 bases. The length of the CDR3 is 16 residues. CDR1 is SEHNR, CDR2 FQNEAQ, per germline (reference sequence). Germline trimming cut 3 bases from V and 4 bases from J; bases unmatched to any gene: 8. The CDR3 is CASSFGGTGDVYGYTF. The CDR3 DNA follows: TGTGCCAGCAGCTTTGGGGGGACAGGGGATGTCTATGGCTACACCTTC. The whole variable domain, remainder taken from reference TRBV7-9 and TRBJ1-2, is DTGVSQNPRHKITKRGQNVTFRCDPISEHNRLYWYRQTLGQGPEFLTYFQNEAQLEKSRLLSDRFSAERPKGSFSTLEIQRTEQGDSAMYLCASSFGGTGDVYGYTFGSGTRLTVV.

The chain employs TRBV19 and TRBJ1-1; 9 bases fit TRBD1. CDR1 is LNHDA, CDR2 SQIVND, per germline (reference sequence). Unmatched junction bases numbered 7, after V lost 0 bases and J lost 5 bases. The length of the CDR3 is 16 residues. This chain's CDR3 is CASSIDPGTGRTEAFF. CDR3 coding DNA: TGTGCCAGTAGTATAGACCCCGGGACAGGGAGGACTGAAGCTTTCTTT.

The chain has TRBV6-5 and TRBJ1-4; D perhaps matches TRBD1 (5 bases). The germline V and J ends were trimmed by 0 bases and 10 bases, with 18 bases remaining between them. The CDR3 spans 16 residues. Germline V gene sequence: CDR1 MNHEY, CDR2 SVGAGI. The CDR3 DNA reads as TGTGCCAGCAGTTACTCCCAGGTGCTGGGGCGCGGAAAACTGTTTTTT. It codes for CASSYSQVLGRGKLFF.

The chain combines TRBV9 with TRBJ2-6; unclear D gene. Germline CDR1 is SGDLS and CDR2 is YYNGEE. The CDR3 consists of 16 residues. V lost 0 bases, J lost 2 bases, and 9 bases lay in between. This chain's CDR3 is CASSVGIGAGANVLTF. As DNA, the CDR3 is TGTGCCAGCAGCGTAGGTATCGGTGCTGGGGCCAACGTCCTGACTTTC.

The chain links TRBV19 to TRBJ2-1, with 10 bases fitting TRBD2. The V gene end was trimmed by 7 bases and the J gene end by 6 bases; junction bases not matched to a gene: 18. CDR1 LNHDA and CDR2 SQIVND come from the germline V gene (reference sequence). This CDR3 is 18 amino acids long. CDR3 sequence reads: CASKRKREGGVGRNEQFF. The CDR3 region has the DNA TGTGCCAGTAAACGGAAGCGGGAGGGGGGGGTGGGTCGCAATGAGCAGTTCTTC.

V usage is TRBV12-5 and J usage is TRBJ2-7; the D gene is possibly TRBD2 (5 bases). In germline, CDR1 is LGHNT, CDR2 FRNRAP. Trimming removed 2 bases at V and 3 bases at J, with 8 bases between. This CDR3 is 13 amino acids long. The CDR3, as DNA: TGTGCTAGTGGTTTGAGAGGGAACTACGAGCAGTACTTC. Its protein is CASGLRGNYEQYF.

This clone was counted a single time. The chain has TRBV6-4 and TRBJ2-1, with 9 positions matching TRBD2. The germline V gene encodes CDR1 MRHNA and CDR2 SNTAGT. The CDR3 covers 16 residues. The trim removed 0 bases at V and 2 bases at J, leaving 2 bases unmatched. The DNA for the CDR3 is TGTGCCAGCAGTGACTCGGCGGGAGGGCCCTACAATGAGCAGTTCTTC. Translated: CASSDSAGGPYNEQFF.

CDR3 region: CASNRAQGRDSYNEQFF. For the CDR3, the DNA is TGTGCCAGCAACCGAGCTCAAGGGAGGGACTCCTACAATGAGCAGTTCTTC. V gene TRBV6-4 combines with J gene TRBJ2-1; TRBD2 agrees at 7 bases. V lost 7 bases and J lost 0; bases outside the gene matches: 12. Germline-derived CDR1 and CDR2 are MRHNA and SNTAGT. The CDR3 totals 17 residues.

The chain combines TRBV7-9 with TRBJ1-2; weak D call: TRBD1 (5 bases). This CDR3 is built from 15 residues. V lost 5 bases, J lost 5 bases, and 18 bases lay in between. Germline V gene data show CDR1 as SEHNR and CDR2 as FQNEAQ (reference sequence). CDR3 in DNA: TGTGCCAGCAGCCACCTGAATACGGGGGGGTATGGCTACACCTTC. Its protein product is CASSHLNTGGYGYTF.

CDR3 DNA: TGCACCAGCAGCCCTGCCCCCCCAGGGCGAAATTCCTACGAGCAGTACTTC. Translating gives CTSSPAPPGRNSYEQYF. V and J are TRBV1 and TRBJ2-7; the table's D gene call, TRBD1, was not cross checked with the DNA. TRBV1 is noted as a pseudogene. This CDR3 has 17 amino acids.

The chain recombines TRBV7-2 with TRBJ2-3, with a tentative D call TRBD2 (5 bases). Trimming removed 2 bases from V and 1 base from J, with 10 bases in between. The CDR3 loop spans 15 amino acids. The germline CDR1 and CDR2 sequences are SGHTA and FQGNSA. CDR3 bases: TGTGCCAGCAGCTTACGGAGCGGAGGCACAGATACGCAGTATTTT. This encodes CASSLRSGGTDTQYF.

The chain has TRBV5-8 and TRBJ1-1; perhaps TRBD1 as D (5 bases). The CDR3 contains 11 residues. Germline V lookup: CDR1 SGHTS, CDR2 YDEGEE. The V end lost 0 bases, the J end lost 11 bases, and 8 bases lay between the germline ends. The CDR3 sequence: CASSLEGYAFF. The CDR3 nucleotides are TGTGCCAGCAGCTTGGAGGGGTACGCTTTCTTT.

This chain uses TRBV27 with TRBJ1-1; D remains ambiguous. Germline CDR1 reads MNHEY; CDR2 reads SMNVEV (reference sequence). CDR3 length equals 15 residues. Trimming cost V 4 bases and J 0 bases, with 12 bases left between them. CDR3 in amino acids: CASSWSSAMNTEAFF. CDR3 DNA: TGTGCCAGCAGTTGGTCCAGCGCCATGAACACTGAAGCTTTCTTT.

This sequence joins TRBV11-3 and TRBJ2-7, with 8 bases fitting TRBD2. The trim removed 1 base at V and 0 bases at J, leaving 5 bases unmatched. CDR1 is SGHNT, CDR2 YENEEA, per germline. CDR3 length: 16 residues. The CDR3 protein is CASSLVVSGDSYEQYF. In nucleotides, the CDR3 is TGTGCCAGCAGCTTAGTAGTTAGCGGGGACTCCTACGAGCAGTACTTC.

CDR3 in amino acids: CASSLDRYGVRGYTF. The CDR3 bases are TGTGCCAGCAGCTTAGATCGATACGGGGTCAGGGGCTACACCTTC. The rearrangement links TRBV11-2 to TRBJ1-2; D is ambiguous. Trimming removed 0 bases from V and 8 bases from J, with 16 bases in between. CDR1 and CDR2 from the germline V gene are SGHAT and FQNNGV. CDR3 length: 15 amino acids.

The rearrangement links TRBV25-1 to TRBJ1-4; the D is unclear. CDR1 MGHDK and CDR2 SYGVNS come from the germline V gene. The CDR3 is 11 amino acids. Trimming took 8 bases from V and 10 from J, leaving 11 bases between them. The CDR3 loop reads CASYSSGKLFF. CDR3 sequence (DNA): TGTGCCAGCTACAGCAGCGGAAAACTGTTTTTT.

The CDR3 loop reads CASSLWLAGSTDTQYF. Here the CDR3 DNA reads TGTGCCAGCAGTTTATGGCTAGCGGGAAGCACAGATACGCAGTATTTT. The chain carries TRBV28 and TRBJ2-3, with 9 bases aligning to TRBD2. Germline lookup yields CDR1 MDHEN and CDR2 SYDVKM. This CDR3 comprises 16 residues. Trimming removed 0 bases from V and 0 bases from J; junction bases left unmatched: 1.

This clone was seen just once. Germline is not matched at one junction end, which may reflect a read error. The chain carries TRBV7-7 and TRBJ2-3; 7 nucleotides match TRBD1. Germline V lookup: CDR1 SSHAT, CDR2 FNYEAQ (reference sequence). This CDR3 is 14 amino acids long. The CDR3 is CASSSGTGTDTQYF. The CDR3 DNA reads as TGTGCTAGCAGCTCCGGGACAGGCACAGATACGCAGTATTTT.

The chain is built from TRBV11-2 and TRBJ2-1; 7 nucleotides line up with TRBD2. The CDR3 totals 12 residues. The J segment lost 6 bases and the V segment lost 5 bases, leaving 1 base of the junction unmatched. CDR1 is SGHAT, CDR2 FQNNGV, per germline. The CDR3 sequence is CASSPGGNEQFF. The CDR3 nucleotides read TGTGCCAGCAGCCCGGGGGGCAATGAGCAGTTCTTC.

The chain uses TRBV6-6 and TRBJ2-2, with unresolved D. Deletions cut 2 bases from V and 4 bases from J, with 5 bases between. The CDR3 extends over 13 amino acids. Germline-derived CDR1 and CDR2 are MNHNY and SVGAGI (reference sequence). The CDR3 nucleotides are TGTGCCAGCAGTTACACGGGCACCGGGGAGCTGTTTTTT. It specifies CASSYTGTGELFF.

The chain joins TRBV5-1 to TRBJ2-1; D unclear. Germline V gene data show CDR1 as SGHRS and CDR2 as YFSETQ. CDR3 length: 12 residues. V lost 3 bases to trimming and J lost 7 bases, with 8 bases between them. The CDR3, as DNA: TGCGCCAGCAGCTCGTTCTTAAATGAGCAGTTCTTC. It encodes CASSSFLNEQFF.

J is TRBJ2-1 and V is TRBV18; D is undetermined. V was cut by 5 bases and J by 6 bases, with 5 bases left in between. The CDR3 extends over 11 amino acids. Germline V gene data show CDR1 as KGHSH and CDR2 as LQKENI. DNA of the CDR3: TGTGCCAGCTCAGGGCTCAATGAGCAGTTCTTC. Translating it yields CASSGLNEQFF.

The chain combines TRBV19 with TRBJ1-6; TRBD1 is a possible D gene (5 bases). The CDR3 is 16 residues long. V was clipped by 3 bases and J by 11 bases, with 20 bases between them. From germline, CDR1 is LNHDA and CDR2 SQIVND (reference sequence). Here the CDR3 reads CASSIPPGEQNPPLHF. The CDR3 DNA sequence: TGTGCCAGTAGTATCCCCCCGGGGGAGCAAAACCCACCCCTCCACTTT.

The chain links TRBV10-3 to TRBJ1-5; 7 bases agree with TRBD1. V trimming: 5 bases; J trimming: 4 bases; junction bases outside the gene matches: 5. Germline loops: CDR1 ENHRY, CDR2 SYGVKD. This CDR3 contains 14 residues. CDR3 in DNA: TGTGCCATCAGTTCCGGGACAGTTAATCAGCCCCAGCATTTT. Translation: CAISSGTVNQPQHF.

This rearrangement joins TRBV2 to TRBJ2-3; 8 positions match TRBD2. V shed 6 bases and J 0 bases; nucleotides not matched to a gene: 5. Germline CDR1 reads SNHLY; CDR2 reads FYNNEI. The CDR3 is made up of 15 amino acids. Here the CDR3 DNA reads TGTGCCAGCAGATTACTAGCGGAGAGCACAGATACGCAGTATTTT. The encoded protein is CASRLLAESTDTQYF.